This TCR beta chain appears in the sequencing data of a study of T cell repertoires in ileal Crohn's disease. Background on the study: At surgery, under 40% of patients smoked, with median disease duration roughly 8.3 years. At postoperative colonoscopy, neoterminal ileum biopsies were taken as M6.

The time point: neoterminal ileum biopsy at postoperative endoscopy, about 6 months after surgery. Eligibility required adulthood, ileal or ileocolonic Crohn's disease and indicated ileocolonic resection. Per sample, around 500 nanograms of biopsy DNA were TCRB immunosequenced. The table came from immunoSEQ multiplex PCR; TCRdb's copy has only in-frame clones and leaves some out. The profile covers tens of thousands of clones, with 70% to 90% appearing a single time and around 2% taken by the ten largest. J was trimmed by 0 bases and V by 7 bases; bases with no gene match: 1. Germline V gives CDR1 SNHLY, CDR2 FYNNEI. This CDR3 has 13 residues.

This sequence joins TRBV2 and TRBJ2-3, with 7 bases identical to TRBD2. The sample consisted of ileal tissue. This sequence originates from an adult with Crohn's disease. CDR3 amino acids: CASKGLSTDTQYF. DNA for the CDR3: TGTGCCAGCAAGGGACTAAGCACAGATACGCAGTATTTT.